This TCR beta chain was documented in a study of T cells in Graves' hyperthyroidism and ophthalmopathy. This CDR3 has 15 amino acids. V was clipped by 3 bases and J by 7 bases; unmatched bases: 8. CDR1 is MNHEY, CDR2 SMNVEV, per germline (reference sequence). This clonotype showed up many times. RNA transcripts yielded amplified TCR beta CDR3 regions. TCR CDR3 underwent first-round RT-PCR with the HTBI primer set. TCRdb passed the multiplex PCR reads through MiXCR, listing each CDR3 protein once. Of around 420,000 distinct CDR3 sequences in the sample, roughly an eighth were seen once. The TCR comes from a woman aged 18-29 years with Graves' hyperthyroidism. The sample consisted of blood. The chain uses TRBV27 and TRBJ2-7; 11 nucleotides align to TRBD1. In DNA, the CDR3 is TGTGCCAGCAGTTTTTCAGGGACAGGGGGTCGGGAGCAGTACTTC. Translating it yields CASSFSGTGGREQYF.